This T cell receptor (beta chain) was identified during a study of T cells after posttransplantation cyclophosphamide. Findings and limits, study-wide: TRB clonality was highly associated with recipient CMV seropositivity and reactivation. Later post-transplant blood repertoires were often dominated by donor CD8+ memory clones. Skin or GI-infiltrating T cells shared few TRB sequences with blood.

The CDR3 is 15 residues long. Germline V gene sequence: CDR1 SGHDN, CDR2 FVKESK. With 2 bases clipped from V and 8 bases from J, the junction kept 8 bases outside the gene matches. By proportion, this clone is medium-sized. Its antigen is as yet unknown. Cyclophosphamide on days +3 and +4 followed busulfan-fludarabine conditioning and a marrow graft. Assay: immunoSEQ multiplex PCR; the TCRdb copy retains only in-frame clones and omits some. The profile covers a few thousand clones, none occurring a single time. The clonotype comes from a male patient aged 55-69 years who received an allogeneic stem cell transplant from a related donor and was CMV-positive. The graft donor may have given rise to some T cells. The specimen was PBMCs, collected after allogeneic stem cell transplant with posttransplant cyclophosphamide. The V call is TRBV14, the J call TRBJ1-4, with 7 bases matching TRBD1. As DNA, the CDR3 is TGTGCCAGCAGCCAATTCGACAGGGCGGGGGAAAAACTGTTTTTT. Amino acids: CASSQFDRAGEKLFF.